Below are 19 T cell receptor beta chains sequenced from a single sample in a study of cytomegalovirus exposure and HLA in healthy donors. Researchers ran the PCR with 60 Vbeta and 13 Jbeta primers. Method: immunoSEQ multiplex PCR; TCRdb's copy keeps in-frame clones and lacks some. The sample includes about 120,000 clones, 77% seen only once; the top ten take 5.8%. Sequenced input: PBMCs. The receptors shown here come from a young man in good health and CMV-seropositive.

In DNA form, the CDR3 reads TGCGCCAGCAGTCAATGGGACAGGAGCACAGATACGCAGTATTTT. It is translated as CASSQWDRSTDTQYF. The V and J genes are TRBV5-1 and TRBJ2-3; 8 nucleotides agree with TRBD1. With 5 bases clipped from V and 0 bases from J, the junction kept 5 bases outside the gene matches. This CDR3 region has 15 residues. The germline V gene encodes CDR1 SGHRS and CDR2 YFSETQ. Full variable domain (missing parts from reference TRBV5-1 and TRBJ2-3): KAGVTQTPRYLIKTRGQQVTLSCSPISGHRSVSWYQQTPGQGLQFLFEYFSETQRNKGNFPGRFSGRQFSNSRSEMNVSTLELGDSALYLCASSQWDRSTDTQYFGPGTRLTVL.

V usage is TRBV2 and J usage is TRBJ1-5; D perhaps matches TRBD1 (5 bases). This CDR3 comprises 13 residues. V lost 11 bases to trimming and J lost 5 bases, with 16 bases between them. Per the germline V gene, CDR1 is SNHLY and CDR2 is FYNNEI. The CDR3 DNA follows: TGTGCCGGCGGTAGGTGGGGGGATCAGCCCCAGCATTTT. Translation gives CAGGRWGDQPQHF.

This clone was counted a few times. This rearrangement joins TRBV6-1 to TRBJ2-5; 12 bases agree with TRBD2. Germline CDR1 is MNHNS and CDR2 is SASEGT. V trimming: 8 bases; J trimming: 4 bases; junction bases outside the gene matches: 8. This CDR3 has 15 residues. CDR3 in DNA: TGTGCCAGCGGGCTGGGACTAGCGGGCGGAGAGACCCAGTACTTC. Translating gives CASGLGLAGGETQYF.

The gene calls are TRBV15 and TRBJ1-1; 7 positions agree with TRBD1. Germline CDR1 reads LNHNV; CDR2 reads YYDKDF (reference sequence). J lost 7 bases, V lost 4 bases, and 6 bases had no gene match. The CDR3 runs to 13 residues. This chain's CDR3 is CATSINRGDEAFF. CDR3 nucleotide sequence: TGTGCCACCAGCATCAACAGGGGCGATGAAGCTTTCTTT.

Written as DNA, the CDR3 is TGCGCCAGCAGTGAGCTGGGGGCTAGCGGGGATACGCAGTATTTT. It translates to CASSELGASGDTQYF. The gene calls are TRBV10-1 and TRBJ2-3; TRBD2 matches 8 bases. With 2 bases clipped from V and 6 bases from J, the junction kept 7 bases outside the gene matches. The CDR3 is made up of 15 amino acids. From germline, CDR1 is WNHNN and CDR2 SYGVQD (reference sequence).

This clone was found once. The V and J genes are TRBV9 and TRBJ1-3; 8 positions agree with TRBD1. With V trimmed by 3 bases and J by 8 bases, 7 bases remained unmatched. The CDR3 extends over 14 amino acids. CDR1 and CDR2 from the germline V gene are SGDLS and YYNGEE. The CDR3, as DNA: TGTGCCAGCAGCGAGCCCGGACAGGGAGACACCATATATTTT. The encoded protein is CASSEPGQGDTIYF.

This clone was detected only once. V and J are TRBV19 and TRBJ1-4; 7 nucleotides agree with TRBD1. CDR1 is LNHDA and CDR2 is SQIVND in the germline V gene (reference sequence). The CDR3 has 14 amino acids. V lost 4 bases, J lost 8 bases, and 7 bases stayed unmatched. The CDR3 protein is CASSTGQVREKLFF. For the CDR3, the DNA is TGTGCCAGTAGTACCGGACAGGTTCGCGAAAAACTGTTTTTT.

The chain carries TRBV4-1 and TRBJ1-6; no definite D call. V lost 4 bases, J lost 7 bases, and 17 bases lay in between. The CDR3 has 16 residues. Looked up from germline, CDR1 is MGHRA and CDR2 is YSYEKL. CDR3 DNA sequence: TGCGCCAGCAGCCCTTGGTCTGGGTACAGAAATTCACCCCTCCACTTT. This codes for CASSPWSGYRNSPLHF.

J is TRBJ1-1 and V is TRBV28, with 8 bases that match TRBD1. The length of the CDR3 is 15 residues. Germline CDR1 reads MDHEN; CDR2 reads SYDVKM. After removal of 6 bases from V and 5 bases from J, the junction contained 11 bases not matched to a gene. The CDR3: CASRSGGQGWTEAFF. The CDR3 bases are TGTGCCAGCAGATCCGGCGGACAGGGATGGACTGAAGCTTTCTTT. The variable domain in full, with the rest retrieved from reference TRBV28 and TRBJ1-1, is DVKVTQSSRYLVKRTGEKVFLECVQDMDHENMFWYRQDPGLGLRLIYFSYDVKMKEKGDIPEGYSVSREKKERFSLILESASTNQTSMYLCASRSGGQGWTEAFFGQGTRLTVV.

The V call is TRBV7-8, the J call TRBJ1-5, with TRBD1 as a possible D gene (5 bases). The CDR3 is 16 residues long. Germline V gene sequence: CDR1 SGHVS, CDR2 FQNEAQ. Trimming removed 1 base at V and 7 bases at J, with 17 bases between. CDR3 nucleotide sequence: TGTGCCAGCAGCTTAGGGGCAGGGTCTTTAAGACAGCCCCAGCATTTT. Protein product: CASSLGAGSLRQPQHF.

J is TRBJ2-1 and V is TRBV4-1, with D possibly TRBD1 on 6 matching bases. The germline CDR1 and CDR2 sequences are MGHRA and YSYEKL. The CDR3 covers 13 residues. With 4 bases removed from V and 8 bases from J, the gap between germline ends came to 12 bases. CDR3 sequence (DNA): TGCGCCAGCAGCCGCTCAGGGGTGGATGAGCAGTTCTTC. Translation: CASSRSGVDEQFF.

The CDR3 nucleotides read TGTGCCAGCAGCTCCTACAGGGGGCCGAATCAGCCCCAGCATTTT. Its protein is CASSSYRGPNQPQHF. This rearrangement joins TRBV7-2 to TRBJ1-5, with 9 bases aligning to TRBD1. Germline trimming cut 4 bases from V and 4 bases from J; bases unmatched to any gene: 5. The CDR3 is 15 amino acids. Germline V gene data show CDR1 as SGHTA and CDR2 as FQGNSA.

This clone appeared a few times. The chain has TRBV14 and TRBJ2-1; TRBD1 might be the D (6 bases). Germline-derived CDR1 and CDR2 are SGHDN and FVKESK. CDR3 size: 15 residues. The V gene lost 4 bases and the J gene lost 0 bases, with 10 bases spanning the gap. The CDR3 bases are TGTGCCAGCAGCCTAGACAGGCTCTCCTACAATGAGCAGTTCTTC. Its translation: CASSLDRLSYNEQFF.

The CDR3 sequence: CASTEGDSLNEKLFF. The CDR3 DNA follows: TGTGCCAGCACCGAGGGGGACAGTCTAAATGAAAAACTGTTTTTT. This sequence joins TRBV2 and TRBJ1-4; 7 positions match TRBD1. After removal of 7 bases from V and 5 bases from J, the junction contained 10 bases not matched to a gene. The CDR3 has 15 amino acids. Germline V gene sequence: CDR1 SNHLY, CDR2 FYNNEI.

This chain connects TRBV7-9 to TRBJ2-7, with TRBD1 identical over 7 bases. The CDR3 spans 14 residues. Germline CDR1 reads SEHNR; CDR2 reads FQNEAQ (reference sequence). Germline trimming cut 4 bases from V and 5 bases from J; bases unmatched to any gene: 8. The CDR3 nucleotides are TGTGCCAGCAGCTCCGGACAGGTGGGCGACGAGCAGTACTTC. It codes for CASSSGQVGDEQYF.

V usage is TRBV27 and J usage is TRBJ2-3; D is undetermined. Germline-derived CDR1 and CDR2 are MNHEY and SMNVEV (reference sequence). The CDR3 covers 14 residues. V was shortened by 2 bases and J by 0 bases, with 6 bases between the two germline ends. The CDR3 here is CASSLIPSTDTQYF. For the CDR3, the DNA is TGTGCCAGCAGTTTAATTCCAAGCACAGATACGCAGTATTTT.

The V and J genes are TRBV9 and TRBJ2-1; D is unresolved. This CDR3 has 13 amino acids. The germline gives CDR1 SGDLS, CDR2 YYNGEE. V was clipped by 7 bases and J by 2 bases, with 10 bases between them. CDR3 in amino acids: CASSQHTYNEQFF. CDR3 nucleotide sequence: TGTGCCAGCTCTCAACACACCTACAATGAGCAGTTCTTC.

Remarks on this clone: Other DNA sequences within the sample encode an identical CDR3. This chain uses TRBV5-1 with TRBJ1-2; TRBD1 matches at 8 bases. Unmatched junction bases numbered 10, after V lost 4 bases and J lost 8 bases. The CDR3 contains 14 residues. Germline CDR1 reads SGHRS; CDR2 reads YFSETQ. This chain's CDR3 is CASSGEGQGWGYTF. The CDR3 coding sequence is TGCGCCAGCAGCGGGGAAGGACAGGGTTGGGGCTACACCTTC.

This chain links TRBV2 with TRBJ1-6; no clear D. The CDR3 extends over 16 amino acids. The V gene lost 2 bases and the J gene lost 2 bases, with 10 bases spanning the gap. CDR1 is SNHLY, CDR2 FYNNEI, per germline. The CDR3 DNA sequence: TGTGCCAGCAGTGAATGGGCAGGAACCTATAATTCACCCCTCCACTTT. The encoded protein is CASSEWAGTYNSPLHF.